These 24 T cell receptor beta chains share one sample of origin, sequenced in a study of Ad26.COV2.S vaccination and SARS-CoV-2 variants. Stated treatment: about 20 received Ad26.COV2.S at low or high dose, single or two shots; about 5 received placebo; per-sample allocation not given. Specimen acquisition occurred on day 63 following the initial vaccine or placebo injection. TCRdb's table, derived via immunoSEQ multiplex PCR, lists solely in-frame clones and lacks some. The repertoire holds 360,000 or so clones, with around 91% as singletons. Material: peripheral blood, obtained in a trial of Ad26.COV2.S vaccine versus placebo. These receptors were obtained from a person aged 18-65 years who received the Ad26.COV2.S COVID-19 vaccine or a placebo.

J is TRBJ2-3 and V is TRBV6-2 or TRBV6-3, with D perhaps matching TRBD2 (5 bases). Trimming shortened V by 3 bases and J by 9 bases, and 19 bases separated the two germline ends. Germline V lookup: CDR1 MNHEY, CDR2 SVGEGT. The CDR3 loop spans 15 amino acids. The CDR3 DNA reads as TGTGCCAGCAGTTATGATGCAGGAGGCTCCGCGACGCAGTATTTT. Residues: CASSYDAGGSATQYF.

The CDR3 nucleotides read TGTGCCAGCAGCCCCACACAGGGGGCTAATGAGCAGTTCTTC. Protein sequence: CASSPTQGANEQFF. This chain uses TRBV7-9 with TRBJ2-1; 9 bases agree with TRBD1. CDR1 and CDR2 (germline): SEHNR, FQNEAQ (reference sequence). The CDR3 extends over 14 amino acids. V shed 5 bases and J 7 bases; nucleotides not matched to a gene: 6.

This chain joins TRBV27 and TRBJ1-6; TRBD1 might be the D (6 bases). Germline assignment: CDR1 MNHEY and CDR2 SMNVEV (reference sequence). V lost 6 bases to trimming and J lost 7 bases, with 13 bases between them. The CDR3 is made up of 14 amino acids. The CDR3 DNA sequence: TGTGCCAGCAGCCTGGGGGCAGGGAATTCACCCCTCCACTTT. Its translation: CASSLGAGNSPLHF.

The rearrangement links TRBV4-2 to TRBJ2-1; 12 nucleotides align to TRBD2. Germline CDR1 is LGHNA and CDR2 is YNFKEQ. The V segment lost 4 bases and the J segment 7 bases; nucleotides outside the gene matches: 8. The CDR3 length is 16 residues. DNA for the CDR3: TGTGCCAGCAGCCGACTAGCGGGAGACCCAGGGAATGAGCAGTTCTTC. Encoded protein: CASSRLAGDPGNEQFF.

The V gene is TRBV28, the J gene TRBJ1-4, with a possible D match to TRBD1 (6 bases). In germline, CDR1 is MDHEN, CDR2 SYDVKM. CDR3 length: 15 amino acids. Trimming shortened V by 4 bases and J by 7 bases, and 16 bases separated the two germline ends. The CDR3 spells CASSSSWGQGEKLFF. In DNA, the CDR3 is TGTGCCAGCAGTTCTAGTTGGGGGCAGGGTGAAAAACTGTTTTTT.

The chain recombines TRBV6-5 with TRBJ2-3; TRBD2 agrees at 10 bases. Germline V gene sequence: CDR1 MNHEY, CDR2 SVGAGI. This CDR3 has 13 residues. J gave up 13 bases and V 0 bases, and 4 bases lay outside the gene matches. CDR3 sequence (DNA): TGTGCCAGCAGTTACTCGCAAGCGGGAGGGGAGTATTTT. This translates into CASSYSQAGGEYF.

The V and J genes are TRBV6-2 or TRBV6-3 and TRBJ2-3, with TRBD2 matching 11 bases. V lost 2 bases, J lost 3 bases, and 1 base stayed unmatched. Germline values: CDR1 MNHEY, CDR2 SVGEGT. CDR3 length: 15 residues. Here the CDR3 DNA reads TGTGCCAGCAGTTACGCTAGCGGGAGGACAGATACGCAGTATTTT. It specifies CASSYASGRTDTQYF.

The CDR3 coding sequence is TGTGCTAGTGGTTCGGGGGGCGTGGCGGCGAGGCAGTTCTTC. Translation gives CASGSGGVAARQFF. V is TRBV12-5 and J is TRBJ2-1, with D maybe TRBD2 (7 bases). V was shortened by 4 bases and J by 12 bases, with 19 bases between the two germline ends. The CDR3 contains 14 residues. Germline V gene lookup returns CDR1 LGHNT and CDR2 FRNRAP.

The chain combines TRBV6-5 with TRBJ1-1; the D gene is possibly TRBD1 (5 bases). The V and J ends lost 8 bases and 0 bases respectively, with 13 bases between them. Per the germline V gene, CDR1 is MNHEY and CDR2 is SVGAGI. This CDR3 has 14 residues. The CDR3 bases are TGTGCCAGCCAAAGGGACCGCATGAACACTGAAGCTTTCTTT. This codes for CASQRDRMNTEAFF.

This clone showed up just once. The chain is built from TRBV19 and TRBJ2-3; 11 bases fit TRBD1. Germline trimming cut 1 base from V and 2 bases from J; bases unmatched to any gene: 2. This CDR3 has 16 residues. Germline CDR1 and CDR2: LNHDA and SQIVND (reference sequence). CDR3 region: CASSIGTGGYTDTQYF. CDR3 DNA: TGTGCCAGTAGTATAGGGACAGGGGGCTACACAGATACGCAGTATTTT.

The chain recombines TRBV24-1 with TRBJ2-5; 8 bases map to TRBD2. Germline trimming cut 3 bases from V and 5 bases from J; bases unmatched to any gene: 7. The CDR3 is 15 amino acids. The germline gives CDR1 KGHDR, CDR2 SFDVKD. The CDR3 DNA is TGTGCCACCAGTGATCGTGAACTAGCGGTTGAGACCCAGTACTTC. As protein: CATSDRELAVETQYF.

The genes are TRBV28 and TRBJ2-3, with D possibly matching TRBD1 (7 bases). V was shortened by 10 bases and J by 10 bases, with 18 bases between the two germline ends. Germline V gives CDR1 MDHEN, CDR2 SYDVKM. This CDR3 region has 12 residues. As DNA, the CDR3 is TGTGCCACCCAGGGGGGAGGTTATTCGCAGTATTTT. Encoded protein: CATQGGGYSQYF.

The chain is built from TRBV7-9 and TRBJ2-1; weak D call: TRBD2 (6 bases). The CDR3 spans 14 residues. In germline, CDR1 is SEHNR, CDR2 FQNEAQ (reference sequence). Trimming left V 4 bases short and J 2 bases short, with 9 bases between. The CDR3 bases are TGTGCCAGCAGCTCCGGGAGCGCCTACAATGAGCAGTTCTTC. It is translated as CASSSGSAYNEQFF.

The CDR3 region is CASSSSGRAGTDTQYF. The CDR3 DNA reads TGTGCCAGCAGCTCTAGCGGGAGGGCCGGCACAGATACGCAGTATTTT. The J gene is TRBJ2-3, the V gene TRBV9; 12 bases agree with TRBD2. Germline V gene data show CDR1 as SGDLS and CDR2 as YYNGEE. J was trimmed by 1 base and V by 4 bases; bases with no gene match: 4. There are 16 residues in the CDR3. The whole variable domain, remainder taken from reference TRBV9 and TRBJ2-3, is DSGVTQTPKHLITATGQRVTLRCSPRSGDLSVYWYQQSLDQGLQFLIQYYNGEERAKGNILERFSAQQFPDLHSELNLSSLELGDSALYFCASSSSGRAGTDTQYFGPGTRLTVL.

There are a few counts of this clone. The gene calls are TRBV12-3 or TRBV12-4 and TRBJ1-5, with a possible D match to TRBD1 (5 bases). The CDR3 consists of 13 residues. V lost 6 bases and J 10 bases, leaving 16 bases between the germline ends. The CDR3 coding sequence is TGTGCCAGCAGCGGGGATGGTGGGGGTCCCCAGCATTTT. Encoded protein: CASSGDGGGPQHF.

The chain combines TRBV7-9 with TRBJ2-7, with D possibly TRBD2 on 5 matching bases. The CDR3 covers 13 residues. The V end was cut by 5 bases, the J end by 3 bases, with 11 bases between. The germline gives CDR1 SEHNR, CDR2 FQNEAQ (reference sequence). Here the CDR3 DNA reads TGTGCCAGCAGCCGAGGGCCAGACTACGAGCAGTACTTC. Translating it yields CASSRGPDYEQYF. The variable domain in full, with the rest retrieved from reference TRBV7-9 and TRBJ2-7, is DTGVSQNPRHKITKRGQNVTFRCDPISEHNRLYWYRQTLGQGPEFLTYFQNEAQLEKSRLLSDRFSAERPKGSFSTLEIQRTEQGDSAMYLCASSRGPDYEQYFGPGTRLTVT.

The chain links TRBV29-1 to TRBJ1-4; D gene unclear. The CDR3 runs 13 residues. V lost 3 bases and J lost 4, with 9 bases in between. Germline CDR1 reads SQVTM; CDR2 reads ANQGSEA. CDR3 DNA: TGCAGCGTTGAGGGAGGGATTAATGAAAAACTGTTTTTT. Its translation is CSVEGGINEKLFF.

The gene calls are TRBV3-1 (or the pseudogene TRBV3-2) and TRBJ2-3; D may be TRBD2 (5 bases). Germline CDR1 reads LGHDT; CDR2 reads YNNKEL (reference sequence). V was trimmed by 1 base and J by 9 bases, leaving 11 bases between them. The CDR3 is 13 residues long. Here the CDR3 reads CASSQVLAATQYF. The CDR3 coding sequence is TGTGCCAGCAGCCAAGTCCTAGCTGCAACGCAGTATTTT.

V and J are TRBV6-5 and TRBJ1-3; D unclear. The germline gives CDR1 MNHEY, CDR2 SVGAGI. V was pared by 8 bases and J by 0 bases, with 5 bases between. CDR3 length: 12 amino acids. The CDR3 DNA follows: TGTGCCAGCCAGGACTCTGGAAACACCATATATTTT. This translates into CASQDSGNTIYF.

The count of this clone is one. The chain recombines TRBV6-5 with TRBJ1-6; 10 bases line up with TRBD1. Germline CDR1 reads MNHEY; CDR2 reads SVGAGI. The CDR3 contains 16 residues. V lost 2 bases, J lost 5 bases, and 3 bases stayed unmatched. CDR3 nucleotides: TGTGCCAGCAGTTACCAGGGACAGGGGCATAATTCACCCCTCCACTTT. Residues: CASSYQGQGHNSPLHF.

The chain recombines TRBV27 with TRBJ2-1, with 7 bases fitting TRBD2. V lost 5 bases to trimming and J lost 3 bases; unmatched junction nucleotides: 7. Germline V CDR1 and CDR2: MNHEY, SMNVEV (reference sequence). The CDR3 runs 15 residues. CDR3 nucleotide sequence: TGTGCCAGCAGTCCCCGAGCGGGAAGCTACAATGAGCAGTTCTTC. It is translated as CASSPRAGSYNEQFF.

The chain links TRBV3-1 (or the pseudogene TRBV3-2) to TRBJ2-2; either TRBD1 or TRBD2 may supply D (5 bases each). The CDR3 covers 16 residues. Trimming stripped 0 bases from V and 6 bases from J, with 14 bases between. The V gene's germline CDR1 is LGHDT and CDR2 YNNKEL (reference sequence). Here the CDR3 DNA reads TGTGCCAGCAGCCAAGATCTTGGTGGGGGAGCCGGGGAGCTGTTTTTT. Protein sequence: CASSQDLGGGAGELFF.

The chain joins TRBV7-2 to TRBJ2-3; the D gene is possibly TRBD2 (6 bases). The CDR3 is 18 residues long. Germline assignment: CDR1 SGHTA and CDR2 FQGNSA. V was cut by 5 bases and J by 0 bases, with 21 bases left in between. CDR3 protein: CASSPAAGIPPSTDTQYF. CDR3 DNA sequence: TGTGCCAGCAGCCCGGCGGCGGGAATCCCGCCTAGCACAGATACGCAGTATTTT.

V and J are TRBV9 and TRBJ2-1, with TRBD2 matching over 7 bases. Losses at the gene ends were 6 bases for V and 0 bases for J; bases not matched to a gene: 6. The V gene's germline CDR1 is SGDLS and CDR2 YYNGEE. The CDR3 sequence is 15 residues long. The CDR3 here is CASTREPISYNEQFF. As DNA, the CDR3 is TGTGCCAGCACGCGGGAGCCCATCTCCTACAATGAGCAGTTCTTC.